A selection of T cell receptor beta chains follows, all from one sample in a study of T cell responses to AZD1222 COVID-19 vaccine. Clones were sequenced by immunoSEQ multiplex PCR, and TCRdb holds only the in-frame ones, with some missing. The sample includes roughly 170,000 clones, 94% of them seen just once. The material was peripheral blood, obtained 28 days after the second AZD1222 dose. The receptors shown here come from an adult who received the AZD1222 COVID-19 vaccine. The CDR3 runs from the conserved cysteine through the conserved F or W. The D gene is left open where the match is weak. Size tells how often a clone was seen (once, few, many) or the class of an expanded clone, and some rows leave it out.

CDR3nt: TGTGCCAGCAGTTTATCGGGGGGAACCTACGAGCAGTACTTC
CDR3aa: CASSLSGGTYEQYF
d_gene: -
v_gene: TRBV27
j_gene: TRBJ2-7
abundance: -

CDR3nt: TGTGCCAGCAGTCTCACAGGGAGGTTCACTGAAGCTTTCTTT
CDR3aa: CASSLTGRFTEAFF
d_gene: -
v_gene: TRBV28
j_gene: TRBJ1-1
abundance: -

CDR3nt: TGTGCCAGCAGTCAAGGGACCGGGGAGCTGTTTTTT
CDR3aa: CASSQGTGELFF
d_gene: -
v_gene: TRBV12-3/TRBV12-4
j_gene: TRBJ2-2
abundance: -

CDR3nt: TGTGCCAGCAGCTTCGGGAGTGGATACACCGGGGAGCTGTTTTTT
CDR3aa: CASSFGSGYTGELFF
d_gene: -
v_gene: TRBV11-2
j_gene: TRBJ2-2
abundance: -

CDR3nt: TGTGCCAGCAGCCTACTGGGGGAAGGTCAGCCCCAGCATTTT
CDR3aa: CASSLLGEGQPQHF
d_gene: -
v_gene: TRBV27
j_gene: TRBJ1-5
abundance: -

CDR3nt: TGTGCCAGCAGCCCAGGGTCGGCCACCGGGGAGCTGTTTTTT
CDR3aa: CASSPGSATGELFF
d_gene: -
v_gene: TRBV7-2
j_gene: TRBJ2-2
abundance: -

CDR3nt: TGTGCCAGCAGCCCGTCAGGGACAGGGCTCGTTCCAGGGGGTTTT
CDR3aa: CASSPSGTGLVPGGF
d_gene: TRBD1
v_gene: TRBV5-5
j_gene: TRBJ1-3
abundance: -

CDR3nt: TGTGCCAGCTCACCTATACAGGGGGCGTCTGAAAAACTGTTTTTT
CDR3aa: CASSPIQGASEKLFF
d_gene: TRBD1
v_gene: TRBV18
j_gene: TRBJ1-4
abundance: -

CDR3nt: TGCACCAGCAGTCAAATGGGCCGTGGTTGCAATCAGCCCCAGCATTTT
CDR3aa: CTSSQMGRGCNQPQHF
d_gene: -
v_gene: TRBV1
j_gene: TRBJ1-5
abundance: -

CDR3nt: TGTGCCAGCAGTCCTGGTCGAGGTAATGGCTACACCTTC
CDR3aa: CASSPGRGNGYTF
d_gene: -
v_gene: TRBV12-3/TRBV12-4
j_gene: TRBJ1-2
abundance: -

CDR3nt: TGTGCCAGCAGCTCGACAGGGCTCTGGGAGCAGTTCTTC
CDR3aa: CASSSTGLWEQFF
d_gene: TRBD1
v_gene: TRBV7-2
j_gene: TRBJ2-1
abundance: -

CDR3nt: TGTGCCAGCAGCCATGGACAGGGGAACACTGAAGCTTTCTTT
CDR3aa: CASSHGQGNTEAFF
d_gene: TRBD1
v_gene: TRBV7-9
j_gene: TRBJ1-1
abundance: -

CDR3nt: TGTGCCAGCCAGACAGGGGTCCATCAGCCCCAGCATTTT
CDR3aa: CASQTGVHQPQHF
d_gene: TRBD1
v_gene: TRBV6-4
j_gene: TRBJ1-5
abundance: -

CDR3nt: TGTGCCACCAGCAGAGACCGAGAAGAGACCCAGTACTTC
CDR3aa: CATSRDREETQYF
d_gene: -
v_gene: TRBV15
j_gene: TRBJ2-5
abundance: -

CDR3nt: TGTGCCAGCAGCTCACCAGCGGGAGGGCCCTCCGAGCAGTACTTC
CDR3aa: CASSSPAGGPSEQYF
d_gene: TRBD2
v_gene: TRBV9
j_gene: TRBJ2-7
abundance: -

CDR3nt: TGTGCCAGTAGTAGGTATATGGGGGGTAATCAGCCCCAGCATTTT
CDR3aa: CASSRYMGGNQPQHF
d_gene: -
v_gene: TRBV19
j_gene: TRBJ1-5
abundance: -

CDR3nt: TGTGCCAGCAGCCAAGGGAGGGGGCAAACCTCTGAAGCTTTCTTT
CDR3aa: CASSQGRGQTSEAFF
d_gene: TRBD1
v_gene: TRBV3-1/TRBV3-2
j_gene: TRBJ1-1
abundance: -

CDR3nt: TGTGCCAGCAGCCAGAAGGGGACAGGGAGCTACACCTTC
CDR3aa: CASSQKGTGSYTF
d_gene: TRBD1
v_gene: TRBV6-5
j_gene: TRBJ1-2
abundance: -

CDR3nt: TGCGCCAGCAGCTTGGGACAGGGAGGGGTAGATGGCTACACCTTC
CDR3aa: CASSLGQGGVDGYTF
d_gene: TRBD1
v_gene: TRBV5-1
j_gene: TRBJ1-2
abundance: -

CDR3nt: TGTGCCAGCAGTACAGGGGGGGGACTGGAGCAGTTCTTC
CDR3aa: CASSTGGGLEQFF
d_gene: -
v_gene: TRBV2
j_gene: TRBJ2-1
abundance: -

CDR3nt: TGTGCCAGCACCTGGGGGGGGAGTCATGGTGAGCAGTTCTTC
CDR3aa: CASTWGGSHGEQFF
d_gene: TRBD2
v_gene: TRBV7-2
j_gene: TRBJ2-1
abundance: -

CDR3nt: TGTGCCAGCTCACCAGGGGGCAATCAGCCCCAGCATTTT
CDR3aa: CASSPGGNQPQHF
d_gene: -
v_gene: TRBV18
j_gene: TRBJ1-5
abundance: -

CDR3nt: TGTGCCAGCAGCCAAGAGAGTTACAGGGGGCTCGGGGAGACCCAGTACTTC
CDR3aa: CASSQESYRGLGETQYF
d_gene: TRBD1
v_gene: TRBV14
j_gene: TRBJ2-5
abundance: -

CDR3nt: TGTGCCAGCACCATAGGCAATGAGCAGTTCTTC
CDR3aa: CASTIGNEQFF
d_gene: -
v_gene: TRBV25-1
j_gene: TRBJ2-1
abundance: -

CDR3nt: TGTGCCAGCAGTGAAAACCAGGGGATCTATGGCTACACCTTC
CDR3aa: CASSENQGIYGYTF
d_gene: -
v_gene: TRBV6-1
j_gene: TRBJ1-2
abundance: -

CDR3nt: TGTGCCAGCAGCTTATATGGAGAGAAGAACTATGGCTACACCTTC
CDR3aa: CASSLYGEKNYGYTF
d_gene: -
v_gene: TRBV7-9
j_gene: TRBJ1-2
abundance: -

CDR3nt: TGTGCCAGCAGTGATTTTGAAGCTTTCTTT
CDR3aa: CASSDFEAFF
d_gene: -
v_gene: TRBV6-1
j_gene: TRBJ1-1
abundance: -

CDR3nt: TGTGCCAGCAGCCAAAGAGCGGGGTGGGGGAATGAGCAGTTCTTC
CDR3aa: CASSQRAGWGNEQFF
d_gene: TRBD2
v_gene: TRBV3-1/TRBV3-2
j_gene: TRBJ2-1
abundance: -

CDR3nt: TGTGCCAGCAGCTCCGATAGGGGAGAGACCCAGTACTTC
CDR3aa: CASSSDRGETQYF
d_gene: -
v_gene: TRBV7-8
j_gene: TRBJ2-5
abundance: once

CDR3nt: TGTGCCAGCAGCTTATCAACAGGGTCGAACACTGAAGCTTTCTTT
CDR3aa: CASSLSTGSNTEAFF
d_gene: -
v_gene: TRBV7-8
j_gene: TRBJ1-1
abundance: few

CDR3nt: TGTGCCAGCAGTGAAGACCTTAGGGGGACCCAGTACTTC
CDR3aa: CASSEDLRGTQYF
d_gene: -
v_gene: TRBV6-1
j_gene: TRBJ2-5
abundance: few

CDR3nt: TGTGCCAGCAGCAATGCAGGGGGCGGCACTGAAGCTTTCTTT
CDR3aa: CASSNAGGGTEAFF
d_gene: TRBD1
v_gene: TRBV5-6
j_gene: TRBJ1-1
abundance: -

CDR3nt: TGTGCCAGCAGCGGAACTTATTCCTACGAGCAGTACTTC
CDR3aa: CASSGTYSYEQYF
d_gene: -
v_gene: TRBV9
j_gene: TRBJ2-7
abundance: -

CDR3nt: TGTGCCAGCAGCCCAGCGGCGATCCTCTCCTACGAGCAGTACTTC
CDR3aa: CASSPAAILSYEQYF
d_gene: -
v_gene: TRBV7-2
j_gene: TRBJ2-7
abundance: -

CDR3nt: TGTGCCAGCTCACCGCTCAGCGGCGGCAACACCGGGGAGCTGTTTTTT
CDR3aa: CASSPLSGGNTGELFF
d_gene: -
v_gene: TRBV18
j_gene: TRBJ2-2
abundance: -

CDR3nt: TGTGCCAGCAGTGAAGCCTTAAGCTCCTACGAGCAGTACTTC
CDR3aa: CASSEALSSYEQYF
d_gene: -
v_gene: TRBV6-1
j_gene: TRBJ2-7
abundance: -

CDR3nt: TGTGCCAGCAGGATAAGACCGGGACAGGGGAACTATGGCTACACCTTC
CDR3aa: CASRIRPGQGNYGYTF
d_gene: TRBD1
v_gene: TRBV27
j_gene: TRBJ1-2
abundance: -

CDR3nt: TGTGCCAGCAGTTCCAGGGGAAACTCTGGGGCCAACGTCCTGACTTTC
CDR3aa: CASSSRGNSGANVLTF
d_gene: -
v_gene: TRBV2
j_gene: TRBJ2-6
abundance: -

CDR3nt: TGCGCCAGCAGCCTCTTACAGGGGACGAGGGATGAGCAGTTCTTC
CDR3aa: CASSLLQGTRDEQFF
d_gene: TRBD1
v_gene: TRBV5-1
j_gene: TRBJ2-1
abundance: -

CDR3nt: TGTGCCAGCACTCGGGACAGTAATGAAAAACTGTTTTTT
CDR3aa: CASTRDSNEKLFF
d_gene: TRBD1
v_gene: TRBV6-5
j_gene: TRBJ1-4
abundance: -

CDR3nt: TGTGCCATCACAAGCAGGGGTGTGTTCGGAAACACCATATATTTT
CDR3aa: CAITSRGVFGNTIYF
d_gene: -
v_gene: TRBV10-3
j_gene: TRBJ1-3
abundance: -

CDR3nt: TGTGCCTGGAGCAAGGGTCTTCCAGGGGAACCCCAGCATTTT
CDR3aa: CAWSKGLPGEPQHF
d_gene: -
v_gene: TRBV30
j_gene: TRBJ1-5
abundance: -

CDR3nt: TGCGCCAGCAGCTTGGTCCCTCTTGGCAAGCAGTACTTC
CDR3aa: CASSLVPLGKQYF
d_gene: -
v_gene: TRBV5-1
j_gene: TRBJ2-7
abundance: -

CDR3nt: TGTGCCAGCAGCTTAGATGGTGGGAGGAGCACAGATACGCAGTATTTT
CDR3aa: CASSLDGGRSTDTQYF
d_gene: -
v_gene: TRBV7-2
j_gene: TRBJ2-3
abundance: -

CDR3nt: TGTGCCAGCAGCCAAGATGAGCTAGCGGGAGTCTCGGGGACCCAGTACTTC
CDR3aa: CASSQDELAGVSGTQYF
d_gene: TRBD2
v_gene: TRBV3-1/TRBV3-2
j_gene: TRBJ2-5
abundance: -

CDR3nt: TGTGCCAGCAGTCAGGGAGATATTAGGGTCTTC
CDR3aa: CASSQGDIRVF
d_gene: -
v_gene: TRBV12-3/TRBV12-4
j_gene: TRBJ2-1
abundance: -

CDR3nt: TGTGCCAGCAAAACAGGGGGGAGCTATGGCTACACCTTC
CDR3aa: CASKTGGSYGYTF
d_gene: TRBD1
v_gene: TRBV19
j_gene: TRBJ1-2
abundance: -

CDR3nt: TGTGCCAGCAGTTTTGGAGGAGGCTACACCTTC
CDR3aa: CASSFGGGYTF
d_gene: -
v_gene: TRBV6-5
j_gene: TRBJ1-2
abundance: -

CDR3nt: TGTGCCAGCAGCCAAGCACAGGCTGAGGGCTACACCTTC
CDR3aa: CASSQAQAEGYTF
d_gene: -
v_gene: TRBV3-1/TRBV3-2
j_gene: TRBJ1-2
abundance: -